This entry concerns a single T cell receptor beta chain. As yet, its antigen is unknown. The source of the sample is a study of T cells in localized non-small cell lung cancer. The repertoire was sequenced with immunoSEQ multiplex PCR; TCRdb's copy has only in-frame clones and lacks some. The table includes approximately 29,000 clones, roughly 80% detected once. Findings and caveats of the study: Analysis by sequencing included only one tumor region, so heterogeneity remains possible. Within adjacent lung there appeared a median roughly 60 of the top 100 tumor clones. Among the tissues sampled, uninvolved adjacent lung had the highest T cell clonality, above tumor.

V lost 0 bases and J lost 6, with 11 bases in between. Germline V lookup: CDR1 MNHEY, CDR2 SVGAGI. The CDR3 extends over 14 amino acids. Sample: peripheral blood, taken before any cancer treatment. The chain joins TRBV6-5 to TRBJ1-1; D perhaps matches TRBD1 (6 bases). The clonotype was recovered from a male donor at least 60 years old with stage II squamous cell lung carcinoma. CDR3 region: CASSYSRGQAEAFF. DNA of the CDR3: TGTGCCAGCAGTTACTCGCGGGGGCAGGCTGAAGCTTTCTTT.